This passage covers 8 T cell receptor beta chains from one sample sequenced in a study of cytomegalovirus exposure and HLA in healthy donors. Primers: 60 Vbeta forward and 13 Jbeta reverse. The data were produced by immunoSEQ multiplex PCR, yet TCRdb's version contains in-frame clones alone and is incomplete. The data contain approximately 140,000 clones, about 64% of them singletons. Sequencing was carried out using PBMCs. The receptors were gathered from a woman between 55 and 75 years old in good health and CMV-seropositive.

V usage is TRBV30 and J usage is TRBJ2-3; maybe TRBD2 (5 bases). V was clipped by 1 base and J by 2 bases, with 10 bases between them. CDR1 GTSNPN and CDR2 SVGIG come from the germline V gene (reference sequence). CDR3 size: 14 residues. In DNA form, the CDR3 reads TGTGCCTGGAGTGGCGGGTACACCACAGATACGCAGTATTTT. This translates into CAWSGGYTTDTQYF.

The chain couples TRBV5-1 to TRBJ2-5; D call uncertain. V shed 0 bases and J shed 4 bases, with 7 bases lying between them. Germline V CDR1 and CDR2: SGHRS, YFSETQ. CDR3 length: 13 amino acids. This chain's CDR3 is CASSLAPVETQYF. As DNA, the CDR3 is TGCGCCAGCAGCTTGGCACCGGTAGAGACCCAGTACTTC.

This clone was observed a single time. The chain is built from TRBV5-6 and TRBJ2-6; D is possibly TRBD1 (5 bases). From germline, CDR1 is SGHDT and CDR2 YYEEEE. V gave up 4 bases and J gave up 1 base, with 12 bases separating them. CDR3 length equals 16 residues. The CDR3 region is CASSESGLSGANVLTF. DNA of the CDR3: TGTGCCAGCAGCGAGTCAGGGTTATCTGGGGCCAACGTCCTGACTTTC.

The chain combines TRBV5-1 with TRBJ2-5; D may be TRBD2 (6 bases). CDR1 and CDR2 (germline): SGHRS, YFSETQ. The CDR3 contains 15 residues. V was shortened by 3 bases and J by 2 bases, with 14 bases between the two germline ends. The CDR3 sequence: CASSSMGGSQETQYF. The CDR3 DNA sequence: TGCGCCAGCAGCTCGATGGGGGGATCACAAGAGACCCAGTACTTC.

This chain connects TRBV2 to TRBJ1-2, with D unresolved. Trimming removed 9 bases at V and 6 bases at J, with 17 bases between. The CDR3 consists of 13 residues. In germline, CDR1 is SNHLY, CDR2 FYNNEI. The CDR3: CASNQVLMDGYTF. CDR3 sequence (DNA): TGTGCCAGTAATCAGGTGCTGATGGATGGCTACACCTTC.

The rearrangement links TRBV7-9 to TRBJ2-1; D uncertain. Trimming left V 4 bases short and J 0 bases short, with 13 bases between. Germline CDR1 and CDR2: SEHNR and FQNEAQ (reference sequence). This CDR3 is 16 amino acids long. The CDR3 loop is CASSSIFTSSYNEQFF. CDR3 in DNA: TGTGCCAGCAGCTCGATCTTTACGAGCTCCTACAATGAGCAGTTCTTC.

This chain uses TRBV9 with TRBJ2-5; 8 nucleotides align to TRBD1. The germline gives CDR1 SGDLS, CDR2 YYNGEE. After removal of 4 bases from V and 1 base from J, the junction contained 3 bases not matched to a gene. The CDR3 extends over 14 amino acids. The CDR3 DNA reads as TGTGCCAGCAGCCGGACAGGGCCCCAAGAGACCCAGTACTTC. This encodes CASSRTGPQETQYF.

Only a few counts were recorded for this clone. The chain carries TRBV28 and TRBJ2-6; 8 bases are a match to TRBD1. The germline CDR1 and CDR2 sequences are MDHEN and SYDVKM. The CDR3 contains 18 residues. The V segment lost 4 bases and the J segment 0 bases; nucleotides outside the gene matches: 8. Written as DNA, the CDR3 is TGTGCCAGCAGTTCGCGGACAGGGAAGAGCTCTGGGGCCAACGTCCTGACTTTC. This translates into CASSSRTGKSSGANVLTF.